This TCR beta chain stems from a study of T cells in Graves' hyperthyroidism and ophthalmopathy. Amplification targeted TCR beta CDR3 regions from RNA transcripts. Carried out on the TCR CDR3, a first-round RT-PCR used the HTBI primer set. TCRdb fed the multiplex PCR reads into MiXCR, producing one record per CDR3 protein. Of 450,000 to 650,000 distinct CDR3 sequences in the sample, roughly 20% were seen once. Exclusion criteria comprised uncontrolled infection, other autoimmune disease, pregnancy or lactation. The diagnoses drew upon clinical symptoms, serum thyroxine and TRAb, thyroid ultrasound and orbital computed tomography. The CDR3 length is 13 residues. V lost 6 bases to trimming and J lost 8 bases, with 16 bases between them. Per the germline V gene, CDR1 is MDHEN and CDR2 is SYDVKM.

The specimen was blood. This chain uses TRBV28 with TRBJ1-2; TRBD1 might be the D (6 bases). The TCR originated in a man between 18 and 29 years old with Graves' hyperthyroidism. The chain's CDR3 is CASRRQGTGGYTF. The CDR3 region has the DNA TGTGCCAGCAGGAGGCAGGGAACAGGGGGCTACACCTTC.